The sequence of this TCR beta chain was determined in a study of early T cells in non-severe SARS-CoV-2 infection. TCRdb passed the 5' RACE reads through MiXCR, listing each CDR3 protein once. The sample contains 70,000 or so distinct CDR3 sequences, roughly an eighth of which appear only once. This clonotype showed up just a few times. The V gene lost 0 bases and the J gene lost 7 bases, with 12 bases spanning the gap. The CDR3 has 15 amino acids. CDR1 and CDR2 from the germline V gene are SGHAT and FQNNGV. This chain links TRBV11-2 with TRBJ1-4; perhaps TRBD1 as D (6 bases). This TCR was recovered from an adult who was a healthcare worker with PCR-confirmed SARS-CoV-2 infection or an uninfected control (not recorded which). Sample: whole blood. This chain's CDR3 is CASSLDRGRGEKLFF. The CDR3 region has the DNA TGTGCCAGCAGCTTAGATAGGGGCAGGGGTGAAAAACTGTTTTTT. The full variable domain, completed using reference TRBV11-2 and TRBJ1-4, is EAGVAQSPRYKIIEKRQSVAFWCNPISGHATLYWYQQILGQGPKLLIQFQNNGVVDDSQLPKDRFSAERLKGVDSTLKIQPAKLEDSAVYLCASSLDRGRGEKLFFGSGTQLSVL.